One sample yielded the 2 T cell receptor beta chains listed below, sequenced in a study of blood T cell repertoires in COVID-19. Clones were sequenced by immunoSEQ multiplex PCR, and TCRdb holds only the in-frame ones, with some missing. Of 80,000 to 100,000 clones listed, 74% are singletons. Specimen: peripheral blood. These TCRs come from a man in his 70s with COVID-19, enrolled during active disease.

The CDR3 DNA reads as TGCGCCAGCAGCCCCCCGCAATTGGCGGACGAGCAGTACTTC. This sequence encodes CASSPPQLADEQYF. This chain connects TRBV5-1 to TRBJ2-7; no clear D. This CDR3 has 14 amino acids. V lost 4 bases and J 5 bases, leaving 16 bases between the germline ends. Germline CDR1 reads SGHRS; CDR2 reads YFSETQ. Combining the CDR3 with reference TRBV5-1 and TRBJ2-7 gives the whole variable domain KAGVTQTPRYLIKTRGQQVTLSCSPISGHRSVSWYQQTPGQGLQFLFEYFSETQRNKGNFPGRFSGRQFSNSRSEMNVSTLELGDSALYLCASSPPQLADEQYFGPGTRLTVT.

The CDR3 nucleotides are TGTGCCAGCAGCCCAAAATACGAGCAGTACTTC. The encoded protein is CASSPKYEQYF. This chain uses TRBV7-9 with TRBJ2-7; D is unclear. The CDR3 sequence is 11 residues long. The germline V and J ends were trimmed by 5 bases and 4 bases, with 6 bases remaining between them. Germline lookup yields CDR1 SEHNR and CDR2 FQNEAQ (reference sequence). The whole variable domain, remainder taken from reference TRBV7-9 and TRBJ2-7, is DTGVSQNPRHKITKRGQNVTFRCDPISEHNRLYWYRQTLGQGPEFLTYFQNEAQLEKSRLLSDRFSAERPKGSFSTLEIQRTEQGDSAMYLCASSPKYEQYFGPGTRLTVT.